This TCR beta chain was found in a study of cytomegalovirus exposure and HLA in healthy donors. Notes on the study in general: An Asian-associated ancestry cluster reportedly showed fewer N-insertions than the approximately 630-donor mean in a later analysis.

As for this clone: What it binds is not known.

CDR3 size: 16 residues. Trimming removed 5 bases at V and 5 bases at J, with 18 bases between. Germline V gene lookup returns CDR1 MNHNY and CDR2 SVGAGI (reference sequence). PCR amplification relied on 60 Vbeta primers (plus 13 Jbeta primers). Sequenced by immunoSEQ multiplex PCR; TCRdb stores in-frame clones only, minus some. The sample shows more than 150,000 clones, 70% to 80% of them seen only once. This receptor was identified in a man between 18 and 29 years old in good health and CMV-seronegative. The V call is TRBV6-6, the J call TRBJ1-4; perhaps TRBD1 as D (6 bases). Sequencing input: PBMCs. The CDR3 nucleotides are TGTGCCAGCAGTCCTCCTCGACAGGCTTCAAATGAAAAACTGTTTTTT. It encodes CASSPPRQASNEKLFF.